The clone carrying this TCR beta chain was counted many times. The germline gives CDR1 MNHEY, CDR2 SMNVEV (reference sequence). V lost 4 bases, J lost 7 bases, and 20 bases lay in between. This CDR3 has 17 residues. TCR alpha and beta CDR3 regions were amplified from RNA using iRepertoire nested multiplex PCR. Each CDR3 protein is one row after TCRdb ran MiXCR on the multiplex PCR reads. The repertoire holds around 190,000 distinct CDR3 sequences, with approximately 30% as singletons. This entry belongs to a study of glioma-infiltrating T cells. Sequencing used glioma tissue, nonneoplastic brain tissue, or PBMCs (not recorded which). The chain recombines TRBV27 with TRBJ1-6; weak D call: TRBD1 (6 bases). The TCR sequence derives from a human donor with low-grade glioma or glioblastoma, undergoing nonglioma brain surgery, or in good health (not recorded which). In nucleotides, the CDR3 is TGTGCCAGCAGTTCAACCCCGCCGGGGGCGCGAAATTCACCCCTCCACTTT. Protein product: CASSSTPPGARNSPLHF.